The 27 T cell receptor beta chains reported below all come from one sample, sequenced in a study of shared clonotypes between healthy human individuals. Repertoires were generated with immunoSEQ multiplex PCR, while TCRdb's copy carries only in-frame clones and drops some. This sample has about 1,500,000 clones, with roughly 96% found just once. Sequencing used naive CD4+ T cells sorted from blood. Indicated subset: CD45RA+ positively selected. The receptors derive from a man younger than 45 in good health.

The CDR3 DNA sequence: TGTGCCAGCAGCTCCACTGGGGGGCGACAGGGGGCTACCTATGGCTACACCTTC. Its protein is CASSSTGGRQGATYGYTF. The V gene is TRBV7-9, the J gene TRBJ1-2, with 10 bases aligning to TRBD1. This CDR3 is 18 amino acids long. With 4 bases clipped from V and 4 bases from J, the junction kept 15 bases outside the gene matches. CDR1 and CDR2 from the germline V gene are SEHNR and FQNEAQ (reference sequence).

This clone was seen only a few times. This chain links TRBV18 with TRBJ2-3, with TRBD1 matching over 8 bases. Germline CDR1 KGHSH, CDR2 LQKENI. V shed 2 bases, J shed 4 bases, and the junction held 8 bases outside the gene matches. CDR3 size: 16 residues. The CDR3 loop reads CASSPTDRVYADTQYF. The CDR3 DNA reads as TGTGCCAGCTCACCAACGGACAGGGTGTACGCAGATACGCAGTATTTT.

The chain has TRBV4-1 and TRBJ1-6, with D unresolved. CDR3 length: 17 residues. V lost 0 bases, J lost 3 bases, and 12 bases lay in between. In germline, CDR1 is MGHRA, CDR2 YSYEKL. CDR3 residues: CASSQEFRPIYNSPLHF. CDR3 sequence (DNA): TGCGCCAGCAGCCAAGAATTCCGGCCAATCTATAATTCACCCCTCCACTTT.

The chain uses TRBV30 and TRBJ2-3; TRBD2 is a possible D gene (5 bases). The CDR3 totals 15 residues. Per the germline V gene, CDR1 is GTSNPN and CDR2 is SVGIG (reference sequence). V was pared by 0 bases and J by 2 bases, with 12 bases between. The CDR3 coding sequence is TGTGCCTGGAGTGTTCTAGCCTGGGACACAGATACGCAGTATTTT. Its translation: CAWSVLAWDTDTQYF.

This sequence joins TRBV6-1 and TRBJ2-2, with 7 positions matching TRBD1. Germline assignment: CDR1 MNHNS and CDR2 SASEGT. This CDR3 comprises 13 residues. V was clipped by 6 bases and J by 6 bases; unmatched bases: 4. The CDR3 protein is CASRATGAGELFF. CDR3 DNA: TGTGCCAGCAGAGCTACAGGGGCCGGGGAGCTGTTTTTT.

The J gene is TRBJ2-7, the V gene TRBV6-5, with D perhaps being TRBD1 or TRBD2 (6 bases each). V was shortened by 4 bases and J by 3 bases, with 19 bases between the two germline ends. The CDR3 totals 16 residues. The germline gives CDR1 MNHEY, CDR2 SVGAGI. The CDR3 DNA reads as TGTGCCAGCAGTTTCACCCACGGGGGCTCATTCTACGAGCAGTACTTC. It specifies CASSFTHGGSFYEQYF.

V usage is TRBV7-2 and J usage is TRBJ1-3, with 9 bases matching TRBD1. Per germline, CDR1 SGHTA and CDR2 FQGNSA. With 5 bases clipped from V and 10 bases from J, the junction kept 6 bases outside the gene matches. This CDR3 spans 13 amino acids. Here the CDR3 reads CASSPTGTGTIYF. DNA of the CDR3: TGTGCCAGCAGCCCTACCGGGACAGGGACCATATATTTT. The variable domain in full, completed from reference TRBV7-2 and TRBJ1-3, reads GAGVSQSPSNKVTEKGKDVELRCDPISGHTALYWYRQSLGQGLEFLIYFQGNSAPDKSGLPSDRFSAERTGGSVSTLTIQRTQQEDSAVYLCASSPTGTGTIYFGEGSWLTVV.

V is TRBV28 and J is TRBJ2-7; 7 bases fit TRBD1. The CDR3 has 15 residues. Germline V lookup: CDR1 MDHEN, CDR2 SYDVKM. V was pared by 6 bases and J by 0 bases, with 8 bases of the junction left unmatched. The CDR3 DNA sequence: TGTGCCAGCAGACGGCCGACAGGGTTCTCCTACGAGCAGTACTTC. Amino acids: CASRRPTGFSYEQYF.

This chain connects TRBV6-5 to TRBJ2-7; TRBD1 matches 7 bases. Germline values: CDR1 MNHEY, CDR2 SVGAGI. This CDR3 spans 11 amino acids. Losses at the gene ends were 6 bases for V and 6 bases for J; bases not matched to a gene: 2. CDR3 loop: CASRQGLEQYF. For the CDR3, the DNA is TGTGCCAGCAGACAGGGGCTCGAGCAGTACTTC.

This chain connects TRBV10-2 to TRBJ1-3, with D hard to call. V was pared by 3 bases and J by 1 base, with 13 bases between. The CDR3 totals 16 residues. Germline values: CDR1 WSHSY, CDR2 SAAADI. The CDR3 sequence: CASSDARTESGNTIYF. CDR3 coding DNA: TGCGCCAGCAGTGACGCCCGTACAGAGTCTGGAAACACCATATATTTT.

The chain links TRBV29-1 to TRBJ2-7, with 8 bases identical to TRBD1. From germline, CDR1 is SQVTM and CDR2 ANQGSEA. J was trimmed by 3 bases and V by 2 bases; bases with no gene match: 6. CDR3 size: 14 residues. As DNA, the CDR3 is TGCAGCGTTGAACTTCAGGGGGCGTTCTACGAGCAGTACTTC. It encodes CSVELQGAFYEQYF.

J is TRBJ2-3 and V is TRBV4-1, with 8 bases that match TRBD2. The CDR3 consists of 17 residues. Germline CDR1 reads MGHRA; CDR2 reads YSYEKL. The J segment lost 11 bases and the V segment lost 1 base, leaving 17 bases of the junction unmatched. This CDR3 is CASSQGSGEGEWGVQYF. The CDR3 nucleotides read TGCGCCAGCAGCCAAGGTAGCGGGGAGGGGGAGTGGGGAGTGCAGTATTTT.

The chain carries TRBV7-2 and TRBJ1-2, with TRBD1 as a possible D gene (6 bases). The CDR3 spans 18 residues. From germline, CDR1 is SGHTA and CDR2 FQGNSA. Trimming took 1 base from V and 4 from J, leaving 22 bases between them. CDR3 loop: CASSLDPPGRGGGYGYTF. CDR3 nucleotides: TGTGCCAGCAGCTTAGATCCCCCCGGCAGAGGGGGTGGCTATGGCTACACCTTC. The full variable domain, rest sourced from reference TRBV7-2 and TRBJ1-2, is GAGVSQSPSNKVTEKGKDVELRCDPISGHTALYWYRQSLGQGLEFLIYFQGNSAPDKSGLPSDRFSAERTGGSVSTLTIQRTQQEDSAVYLCASSLDPPGRGGGYGYTFGSGTRLTVV.

The CDR3 DNA sequence: TGTGCCAGCTCACTTAGCAATGAAAAACTGTTTTTT. Amino acid sequence: CASSLSNEKLFF. This chain uses TRBV18 with TRBJ1-4; no definite D call. V lost 4 bases to trimming and J lost 5 bases, with 5 bases between them. This CDR3 has 12 residues. CDR1 is KGHSH and CDR2 is LQKENI in the germline V gene.

The V and J genes are TRBV9 and TRBJ2-2; 7 bases align to TRBD2. Germline CDR1 is SGDLS and CDR2 is YYNGEE. The J segment lost 7 bases and the V segment lost 4 bases, leaving 16 bases of the junction unmatched. The CDR3 runs 17 residues. The chain's CDR3 is CASSPHPGQASGGELFF. The DNA for the CDR3 is TGTGCCAGCAGCCCACATCCGGGTCAGGCTAGCGGCGGGGAGCTGTTTTTT.

The V gene is TRBV7-2, the J gene TRBJ2-3, with 9 bases fitting TRBD2. The length of the CDR3 is 15 residues. Trimming cost V 1 base and J 4 bases; bases outside gene matches: 3. In germline, CDR1 is SGHTA, CDR2 FQGNSA. The CDR3 sequence: CASSLGGLASDTQYF. DNA for the CDR3: TGTGCCAGCAGCTTAGGGGGACTAGCCTCAGATACGCAGTATTTT.

The gene calls are TRBV5-1 and TRBJ1-5; unclear D gene. V gave up 2 bases and J gave up 11 bases, with 20 bases separating them. Germline values: CDR1 SGHRS, CDR2 YFSETQ. The CDR3 consists of 15 residues. Here the CDR3 DNA reads TGCGCCAGCAGCTTAAGCGGAGCAGCCGGGTCAACCCAGCATTTT. This translates into CASSLSGAAGSTQHF.

The V and J genes are TRBV6-6 and TRBJ2-1; 9 positions match TRBD2. J lost 0 bases, V lost 2 bases, and 2 bases had no gene match. The germline V gene encodes CDR1 MNHNY and CDR2 SVGAGI (reference sequence). The CDR3 is 16 amino acids. As DNA, the CDR3 is TGTGCCAGCAGTTACGGCGGGAGGGCCTCCTACAATGAGCAGTTCTTC. Encoded protein: CASSYGGRASYNEQFF.

The chain is built from TRBV18 and TRBJ1-1, with D hard to call. The V gene lost 0 bases and the J gene lost 4 bases, with 6 bases spanning the gap. The CDR3 totals 13 residues. The germline V gene has CDR1 KGHSH and CDR2 LQKENI. CDR3 bases: TGTGCCAGCTCACCACCAACGCGCACTGAAGCTTTCTTT. As protein: CASSPPTRTEAFF.

The V and J genes are TRBV5-6 and TRBJ2-2; no clear D. This CDR3 spans 17 amino acids. The germline CDR1 and CDR2 sequences are SGHDT and YYEEEE. V dropped 2 bases and J dropped 0 bases, with 14 bases sitting between them. This chain's CDR3 is CASSFFSVPTNTGELFF. The CDR3 DNA reads as TGTGCCAGCAGCTTCTTCAGCGTACCCACGAACACCGGGGAGCTGTTTTTT.

The chain joins TRBV6-1 to TRBJ1-5; no clear D gene. The CDR3 totals 15 residues. Germline V gene sequence: CDR1 MNHNS, CDR2 SASEGT. V lost 0 bases to trimming and J lost 0 bases, with 6 bases between them. CDR3 sequence: CASSEAPGSNQPQHF. The DNA for the CDR3 is TGTGCCAGCAGTGAAGCGCCTGGTAGCAATCAGCCCCAGCATTTT.

This sequence joins TRBV5-1 and TRBJ1-2; D unresolved. The CDR3 sequence is 13 residues long. The V end was cut by 4 bases, the J end by 4 bases, with 11 bases between. Per the germline V gene, CDR1 is SGHRS and CDR2 is YFSETQ. CDR3 bases: TGCGCCAGCAGCAGACCGGACGGCTATGGCTACACCTTC. Protein: CASSRPDGYGYTF.

This chain links TRBV5-1 with TRBJ2-6; tentatively, D is TRBD1 (5 bases). Germline lookup yields CDR1 SGHRS and CDR2 YFSETQ. Between the trimmed V and J ends, which lost 1 base and 0 bases, there was a span of 17 bases. The CDR3 has 19 residues. The CDR3 coding sequence is TGCGCCAGCAGCTTGAACATAGGGGAAATTTACTCTGGGGCCAACGTCCTGACTTTC. It codes for CASSLNIGEIYSGANVLTF.

In its sample, this clone was seen once. The rearrangement uses TRBV7-6 and TRBJ2-7; tentative D call: TRBD2 (5 bases). This CDR3 is built from 16 residues. V lost 1 base and J lost 7, with 20 bases in between. The V gene's germline CDR1 is SGHVS and CDR2 FNYEAQ. The CDR3 spells CASSLDSPGIAGEQYF. CDR3 nucleotides: TGTGCCAGCAGCTTAGATTCCCCGGGAATTGCTGGGGAGCAGTACTTC.

This chain's CDR3 is CASSLRGAAAADEKLFF. The CDR3 coding sequence is TGTGCCAGCAGTCTACGGGGGGCAGCGGCCGCGGATGAAAAACTGTTTTTT. The chain has TRBV28 and TRBJ1-4, with D possibly being TRBD1 (6 bases). CDR3 length equals 17 residues. V lost 5 bases and J 6 bases, leaving 22 bases between the germline ends. Germline CDR1 and CDR2: MDHEN and SYDVKM.

The J gene is TRBJ2-7, the V gene TRBV9; D is perhaps TRBD2 (7 bases). Between the trimmed V and J ends, which lost 0 bases and 4 bases, there was a span of 14 bases. The V gene's germline CDR1 is SGDLS and CDR2 YYNGEE. The CDR3 is 15 amino acids. This chain's CDR3 is CASSVEGGGPYEQYF. The CDR3, as DNA: TGTGCCAGCAGCGTAGAGGGGGGAGGGCCTTACGAGCAGTACTTC.

The chain uses TRBV2 and TRBJ2-1, with 9 positions matching TRBD2. V shed 4 bases, J shed 0 bases, and the junction held 7 bases outside the gene matches. Germline V gene lookup returns CDR1 SNHLY and CDR2 FYNNEI. CDR3 length: 17 amino acids. CDR3 in DNA: TGTGCCAGCAGTGTAGGTAGCGGGGGAAGCTCCTACAATGAGCAGTTCTTC. Protein product: CASSVGSGGSSYNEQFF.